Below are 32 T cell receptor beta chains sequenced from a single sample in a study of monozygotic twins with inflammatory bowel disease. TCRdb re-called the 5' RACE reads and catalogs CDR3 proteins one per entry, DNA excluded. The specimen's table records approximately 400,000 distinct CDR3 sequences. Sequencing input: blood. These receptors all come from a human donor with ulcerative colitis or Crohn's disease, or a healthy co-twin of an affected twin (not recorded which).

The CDR3 sequence: CASSPSMVRGAGELFF. The chain has TRBV18 and TRBJ2-2. Germline lookup yields CDR1 KGHSH and CDR2 LQKENI. CDR3 length equals 16 residues. The full variable domain, completed using reference TRBV18 and TRBJ2-2, is NAGVMQNPRHLVRRRGQEARLRCSPMKGHSHVYWYRQLPEEGLKFMVYLQKENIIDESGMPKERFSAEFPKEGPSILRIQQVVRGDSAAYFCASSPSMVRGAGELFFGEGSRLTVL.

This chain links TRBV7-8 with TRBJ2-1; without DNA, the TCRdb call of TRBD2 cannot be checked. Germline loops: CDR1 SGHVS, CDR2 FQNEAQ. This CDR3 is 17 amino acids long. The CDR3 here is CASSPRAAGEAYNEQFF.

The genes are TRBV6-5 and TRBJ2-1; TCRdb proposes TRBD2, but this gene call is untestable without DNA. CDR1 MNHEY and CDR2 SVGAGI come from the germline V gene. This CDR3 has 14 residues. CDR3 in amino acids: CASSFAGGRKEQFF.

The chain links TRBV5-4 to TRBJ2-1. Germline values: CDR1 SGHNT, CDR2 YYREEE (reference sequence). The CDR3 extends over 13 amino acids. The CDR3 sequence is CASSFVANNEQFF.

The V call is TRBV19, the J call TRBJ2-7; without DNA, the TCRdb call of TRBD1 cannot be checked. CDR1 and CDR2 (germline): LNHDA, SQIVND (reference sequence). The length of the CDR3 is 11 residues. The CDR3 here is CASGTGVEQYF.

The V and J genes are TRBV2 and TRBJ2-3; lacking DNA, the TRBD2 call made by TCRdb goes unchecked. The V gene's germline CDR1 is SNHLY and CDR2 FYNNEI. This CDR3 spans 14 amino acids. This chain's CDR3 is CASSRGRTTDTQYF. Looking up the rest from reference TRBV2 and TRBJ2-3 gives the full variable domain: EPEVTQTPSHQVTQMGQEVILRCVPISNHLYFYWYRQILGQKVEFLVSFYNNEISEKSEIFDDQFSVERPDGSNFTLKIRSTKLEDSAMYFCASSRGRTTDTQYFGPGTRLTVL.

The chain's CDR3 is CSAPTLSPYGYTF. The rearrangement links TRBV20-1 to TRBJ1-2. The germline CDR1 and CDR2 sequences are DFQATT and SNEGSKA (reference sequence). The CDR3 is 13 amino acids.

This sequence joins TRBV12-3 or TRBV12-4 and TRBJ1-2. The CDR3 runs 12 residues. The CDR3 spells CASSFLGYGYTF.

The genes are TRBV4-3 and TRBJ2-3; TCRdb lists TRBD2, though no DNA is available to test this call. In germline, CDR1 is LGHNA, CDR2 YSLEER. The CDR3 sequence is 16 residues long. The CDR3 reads CASSQDPASGCNTQYF.

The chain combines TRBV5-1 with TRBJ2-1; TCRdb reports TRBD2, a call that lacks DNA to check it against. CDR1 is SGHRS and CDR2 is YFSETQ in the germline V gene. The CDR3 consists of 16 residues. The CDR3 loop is CASTEVGRRDYNEQFF.

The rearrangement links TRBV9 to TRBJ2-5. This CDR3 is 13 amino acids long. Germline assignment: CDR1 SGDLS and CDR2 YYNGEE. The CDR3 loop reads CASSVVPRETQYF.

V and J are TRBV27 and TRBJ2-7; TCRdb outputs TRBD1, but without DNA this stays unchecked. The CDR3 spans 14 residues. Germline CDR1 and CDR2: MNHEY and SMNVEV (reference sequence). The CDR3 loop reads CASSFAQGHYEQYF.

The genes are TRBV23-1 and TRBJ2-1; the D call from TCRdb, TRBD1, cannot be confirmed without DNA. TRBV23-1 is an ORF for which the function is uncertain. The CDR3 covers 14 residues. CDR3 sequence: CASPTGTEFNEQFF.

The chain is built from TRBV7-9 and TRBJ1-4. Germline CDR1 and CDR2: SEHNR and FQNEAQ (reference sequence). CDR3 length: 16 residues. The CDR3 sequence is CASSLEGLRANEKLFF.

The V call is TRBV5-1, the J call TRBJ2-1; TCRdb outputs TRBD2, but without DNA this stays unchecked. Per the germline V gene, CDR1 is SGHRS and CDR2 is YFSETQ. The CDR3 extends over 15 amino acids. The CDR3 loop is CASSLELAGYNEQFF.

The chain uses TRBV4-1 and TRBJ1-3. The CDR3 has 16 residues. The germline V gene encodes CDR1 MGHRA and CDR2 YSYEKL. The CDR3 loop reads CASSQVQRGSGNTIYF.

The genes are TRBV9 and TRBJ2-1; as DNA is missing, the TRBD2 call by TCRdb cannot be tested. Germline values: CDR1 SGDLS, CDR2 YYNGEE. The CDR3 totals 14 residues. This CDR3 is CASSVSGGYNEQFF.

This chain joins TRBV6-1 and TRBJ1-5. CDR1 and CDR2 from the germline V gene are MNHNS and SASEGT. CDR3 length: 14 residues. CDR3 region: CASSLGVPNQPQHF.

Here the CDR3 reads CASRLMAEQYF. The chain joins TRBV28 to TRBJ2-7. The germline CDR1 and CDR2 sequences are MDHEN and SYDVKM. This CDR3 region has 11 residues.

Here the CDR3 reads CATSDLRDQQFF. This chain joins TRBV24-1 and TRBJ2-1; lacking DNA, the TRBD1 call made by TCRdb goes unchecked. Germline CDR1 KGHDR, CDR2 SFDVKD. There are 12 residues in the CDR3.

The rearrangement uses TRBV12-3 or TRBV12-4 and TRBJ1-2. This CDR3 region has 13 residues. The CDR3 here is CASTSGGGYGYTF.

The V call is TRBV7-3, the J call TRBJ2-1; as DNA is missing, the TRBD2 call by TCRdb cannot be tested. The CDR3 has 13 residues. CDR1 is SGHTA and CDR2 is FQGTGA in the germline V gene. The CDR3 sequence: CASSLIAQEGLFF.

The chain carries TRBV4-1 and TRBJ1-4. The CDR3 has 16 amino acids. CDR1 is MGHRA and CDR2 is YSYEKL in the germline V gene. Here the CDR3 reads CASRVAGVGTNEKLFF.

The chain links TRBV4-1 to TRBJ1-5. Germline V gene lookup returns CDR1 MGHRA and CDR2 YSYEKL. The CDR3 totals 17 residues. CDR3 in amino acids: CASSQRGGDLSNQPQHF.

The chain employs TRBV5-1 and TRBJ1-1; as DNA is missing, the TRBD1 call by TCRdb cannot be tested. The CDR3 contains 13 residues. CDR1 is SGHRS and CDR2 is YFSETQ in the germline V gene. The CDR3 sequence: CASSQRTAHEAFF.

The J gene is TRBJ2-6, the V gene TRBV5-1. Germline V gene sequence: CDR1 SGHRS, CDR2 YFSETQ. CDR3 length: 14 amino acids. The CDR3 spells CASSPSAGANVLTF. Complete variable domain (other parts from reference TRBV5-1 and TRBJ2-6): KAGVTQTPRYLIKTRGQQVTLSCSPISGHRSVSWYQQTPGQGLQFLFEYFSETQRNKGNFPGRFSGRQFSNSRSEMNVSTLELGDSALYLCASSPSAGANVLTFGAGSRLTVL.

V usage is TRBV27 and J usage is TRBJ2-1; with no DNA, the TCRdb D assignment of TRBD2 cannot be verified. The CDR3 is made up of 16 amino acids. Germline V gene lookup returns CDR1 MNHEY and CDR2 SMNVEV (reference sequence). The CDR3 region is CASSPYGGGRNNEQFF.

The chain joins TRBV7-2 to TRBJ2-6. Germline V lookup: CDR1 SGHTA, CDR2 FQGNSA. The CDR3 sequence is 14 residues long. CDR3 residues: CASSRVFGANVLTF.

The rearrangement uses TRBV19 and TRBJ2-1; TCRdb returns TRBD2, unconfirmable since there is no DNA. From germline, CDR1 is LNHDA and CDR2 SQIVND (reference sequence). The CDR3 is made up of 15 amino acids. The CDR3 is CASSIQLAGGDEQFF.

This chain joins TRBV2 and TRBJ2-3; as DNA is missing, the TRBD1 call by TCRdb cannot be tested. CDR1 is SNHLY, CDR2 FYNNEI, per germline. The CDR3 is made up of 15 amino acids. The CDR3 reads CASRSLGQGTDTQYF.

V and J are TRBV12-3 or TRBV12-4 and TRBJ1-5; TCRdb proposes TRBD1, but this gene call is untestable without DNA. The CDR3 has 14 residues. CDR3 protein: CASAGAYSNQPQHF.

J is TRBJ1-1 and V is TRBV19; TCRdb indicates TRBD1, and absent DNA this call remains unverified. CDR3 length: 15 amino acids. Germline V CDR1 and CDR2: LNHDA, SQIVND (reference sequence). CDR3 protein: CASRETGTLNTEAFF.